One and the same sample provided the 32 T cell receptor beta chains below, sequenced in a study of T cell responses to AZD1222 COVID-19 vaccine. Repertoires were generated with immunoSEQ multiplex PCR, while TCRdb's copy carries only in-frame clones and drops some. This table has 120,000 to 150,000 clones, approximately 91% appearing once. The sequenced sample was peripheral blood, obtained 28 days after the second AZD1222 dose. All receptors come from an adult who received the AZD1222 COVID-19 vaccine.

This clone has just one count. The rearrangement links TRBV5-8 to TRBJ1-1; D uncertain. The CDR3 totals 12 residues. Germline V gene sequence: CDR1 SGHTS, CDR2 YDEGEE. The V end was cut by 2 bases, the J end by 4 bases, with 6 bases between. In DNA, the CDR3 is TGTGCCAGCAGCTTACGGGGCACTGAAGCTTTCTTT. It yields the protein CASSLRGTEAFF.

This chain uses TRBV3-1 (or the pseudogene TRBV3-2) with TRBJ2-1, with 14 bases fitting TRBD2. V lost 1 base and J lost 5; bases outside the gene matches: 7. Germline CDR1 is LGHDT and CDR2 is YNNKEL (reference sequence). The CDR3 length is 18 residues. The CDR3 here is CASSQGVTSGGVHNEQFF. As DNA, the CDR3 is TGTGCCAGCAGCCAAGGTGTGACTAGCGGGGGGGTCCACAATGAGCAGTTCTTC.

This clone is a singleton in its sample. V is TRBV9 and J is TRBJ1-6; possible D gene TRBD1, 5 bases. V shed 0 bases and J shed 8 bases, with 12 bases lying between them. Germline V lookup: CDR1 SGDLS, CDR2 YYNGEE. This CDR3 has 15 amino acids. The CDR3 spells CASSVGGLMDSPLHF. For the CDR3, the DNA is TGTGCCAGCAGCGTAGGGGGCTTAATGGATTCACCCCTCCACTTT.

The chain joins TRBV11-3 to TRBJ2-3; 8 nucleotides line up with TRBD2. The V and J ends lost 1 base and 1 base, in that order; junction bases with no gene match: 4. Germline V lookup: CDR1 SGHNT, CDR2 YENEEA. The CDR3 is 16 residues long. CDR3 amino acids: CASSLGGREGTDTQYF. CDR3 sequence (DNA): TGTGCCAGCAGCTTAGGAGGGCGGGAGGGCACAGATACGCAGTATTTT.

The CDR3 loop reads CASSQGVVIYNEQFF. CDR3 DNA: TGCGCCAGCAGCCAAGGGGTAGTTATCTACAATGAGCAGTTCTTC. This chain joins TRBV4-1 and TRBJ2-1; D gene ambiguous. Germline V lookup: CDR1 MGHRA, CDR2 YSYEKL. The CDR3 is 15 residues long. The V end was cut by 1 base, the J end by 3 bases, with 10 bases between.

This clone appeared a single time. V gene TRBV5-1 combines with J gene TRBJ1-2, with D perhaps matching TRBD1 (6 bases). Germline V gene lookup returns CDR1 SGHRS and CDR2 YFSETQ. This CDR3 spans 14 amino acids. The V and J ends lost 0 bases and 6 bases respectively, with 12 bases between them. The CDR3 DNA reads as TGCGCCAGCAGCTTGGCCGGGGGCAGGGATGGCTACACCTTC. Its translation: CASSLAGGRDGYTF.

This sequence joins TRBV7-3 and TRBJ2-3; no clear D gene. V was trimmed by 2 bases and J by 2 bases, leaving 11 bases between them. The CDR3 contains 15 residues. CDR1 and CDR2 (germline): SGHTA, FQGTGA. The CDR3 loop is CASSLLGIITDTQYF. The CDR3 coding sequence is TGTGCCAGCAGCTTACTAGGGATTATCACAGATACGCAGTATTTT. Looking up the rest from reference TRBV7-3 and TRBJ2-3 gives the full variable domain: GAGVSQTPSNKVTEKGKYVELRCDPISGHTALYWYRQSLGQGPEFLIYFQGTGAADDSGLPNDRFFAVRPEGSVSTLKIQRTERGDSAVYLCASSLLGIITDTQYFGPGTRLTVL.

The rearrangement links TRBV2 to TRBJ2-3, with D hard to call. The V gene's germline CDR1 is SNHLY and CDR2 FYNNEI. Deletions cut 1 base from V and 1 base from J, with 6 bases between. The CDR3 has 14 residues. The CDR3 bases are TGTGCCAGCAGTGAAGGACGCCGCACAGATACGCAGTATTTT. Its translation: CASSEGRRTDTQYF. Based on the CDR3 plus reference TRBV2 and TRBJ2-3, the full variable domain is EPEVTQTPSHQVTQMGQEVILRCVPISNHLYFYWYRQILGQKVEFLVSFYNNEISEKSEIFDDQFSVERPDGSNFTLKIRSTKLEDSAMYFCASSEGRRTDTQYFGPGTRLTVL.

The rearrangement joins TRBV5-1 to TRBJ2-7; no reliable D call. V was shortened by 0 bases and J by 3 bases, with 10 bases between the two germline ends. This CDR3 is built from 14 residues. CDR1 is SGHRS and CDR2 is YFSETQ in the germline V gene. In DNA form, the CDR3 reads TGCGCCAGCAGCTTGGGGTCCACTCTCTACGAGCAGTACTTC. Translating gives CASSLGSTLYEQYF.

The gene calls are TRBV18 and TRBJ2-1; 7 bases fit TRBD1. CDR1 and CDR2 from the germline V gene are KGHSH and LQKENI. Germline trimming cut 3 bases from V and 4 bases from J; bases unmatched to any gene: 18. The CDR3 extends over 19 amino acids. DNA for the CDR3: TGTGCCAGCTCACCGGTTTTGACCGGAGTACAGGGGCGATACAATGAGCAGTTCTTC. This codes for CASSPVLTGVQGRYNEQFF.

V usage is TRBV6-4 and J usage is TRBJ2-3, with TRBD1 identical over 7 bases. The length of the CDR3 is 14 residues. Per germline, CDR1 MRHNA and CDR2 SNTAGT. V was pared by 2 bases and J by 4 bases, with 3 bases of the junction left unmatched. As DNA, the CDR3 is TGTGCCAGCAGTGACCGACAGGGTGCAGATACGCAGTATTTT. Translation: CASSDRQGADTQYF.

The sample holds a few counts of this clone. The rearrangement uses TRBV6-1 and TRBJ2-7; weak D call: TRBD2 (7 bases). Germline V CDR1 and CDR2: MNHNS, SASEGT. This CDR3 spans 14 amino acids. Deletions cut 1 base from V and 6 bases from J, with 13 bases between. The CDR3 DNA sequence: TGTGCCAGCAGTGAAGTGGCGGGGGCTGGCGAGCAGTACTTC. Residues: CASSEVAGAGEQYF.

V usage is TRBV3-1 (or the pseudogene TRBV3-2) and J usage is TRBJ2-7; 9 positions match TRBD2. Germline V gene data show CDR1 as LGHDT and CDR2 as YNNKEL (reference sequence). Unmatched junction bases numbered 10, after V lost 0 bases and J lost 7 bases. This CDR3 is built from 16 residues. The CDR3 region has the DNA TGTGCCAGCAGCCAAGAAGGGGGACTAGCCTCCGGGGAGCAGTACTTC. It yields the protein CASSQEGGLASGEQYF.

The rearrangement uses TRBV18 and TRBJ1-5; unclear D gene. Trimming removed 3 bases at V and 8 bases at J, with 17 bases between. Germline CDR1 reads KGHSH; CDR2 reads LQKENI. The CDR3 has 15 residues. CDR3 residues: CASSPGTTGGEPQHF. The CDR3, as DNA: TGTGCCAGCTCACCGGGCACGACGGGCGGGGAGCCCCAGCATTTT.

Points on this clone: Additional DNA sequences in this sample encode the identical CDR3. The chain uses TRBV18 and TRBJ2-2; D perhaps matches TRBD1 (5 bases). CDR1 KGHSH and CDR2 LQKENI come from the germline V gene. The CDR3 loop spans 13 amino acids. Trimming stripped 1 base from V and 5 bases from J, with 5 bases between. The CDR3 DNA sequence: TGTGCCAGCTCACCACAGGGGACCGGGGAGCTGTTTTTT. This sequence encodes CASSPQGTGELFF. The full variable domain, its missing parts supplied by reference TRBV18 and TRBJ2-2, is NAGVMQNPRHLVRRRGQEARLRCSPMKGHSHVYWYRQLPEEGLKFMVYLQKENIIDESGMPKERFSAEFPKEGPSILRIQQVVRGDSAAYFCASSPQGTGELFFGEGSRLTVL.

This chain connects TRBV15 to TRBJ1-2; 7 bases fit TRBD1. Germline CDR1 reads LNHNV; CDR2 reads YYDKDF (reference sequence). V was clipped by 1 base and J by 6 bases; unmatched bases: 11. This CDR3 has 16 residues. The CDR3 loop is CATSRGLEGRGDGYTF. The CDR3 nucleotides are TGTGCCACCAGCAGAGGCTTAGAGGGCAGGGGGGATGGCTACACCTTC.

The chain recombines TRBV19 with TRBJ2-5; no firm D call. The CDR3 extends over 15 amino acids. V gave up 3 bases and J gave up 0 bases, with 11 bases separating them. Germline CDR1 is LNHDA and CDR2 is SQIVND (reference sequence). CDR3 region: CASSISWANQETQYF. The CDR3, as DNA: TGTGCCAGTAGTATTAGTTGGGCCAACCAAGAGACCCAGTACTTC. The full variable domain, its missing parts supplied by reference TRBV19 and TRBJ2-5, is DGGITQSPKYLFRKEGQNVTLSCEQNLNHDAMYWYRQDPGQGLRLIYYSQIVNDFQKGDIAEGYSVSREKKESFPLTVTSAQKNPTAFYLCASSISWANQETQYFGPGTRLLVL.

This chain links TRBV19 with TRBJ2-7; D is possibly TRBD1 (6 bases). The ends were cut back, 4 bases at V and 3 bases at J, with 13 bases in the middle. Germline CDR1 is LNHDA and CDR2 is SQIVND (reference sequence). This CDR3 region has 14 residues. The CDR3 spells CASSTLQGFYEQYF. CDR3 coding DNA: TGTGCCAGTAGTACCTTACAGGGATTCTACGAGCAGTACTTC.

The chain is built from TRBV29-1 and TRBJ2-2, with no clear D. This CDR3 comprises 15 residues. V shed 6 bases and J shed 3 bases, with 17 bases lying between them. Germline-derived CDR1 and CDR2 are SQVTM and ANQGSEA. CDR3 sequence reads: CSVRSGSSYTGELFF. The CDR3 DNA follows: TGCAGCGTCCGGTCGGGCAGTTCCTACACCGGGGAGCTGTTTTTT.

This clone has just one count. CDR3: CASSAFGLAGGEQFF. The CDR3 DNA is TGTGCCAGTAGCGCCTTCGGACTAGCGGGAGGTGAGCAGTTCTTC. The chain couples TRBV19 to TRBJ2-1, with 14 bases matching TRBD2. The germline V gene has CDR1 LNHDA and CDR2 SQIVND (reference sequence). The CDR3 covers 15 residues. V shed 6 bases, J shed 9 bases, and the junction held 7 bases outside the gene matches.

The DNA of the CDR3 is TGTGCCAGCAGCTTAGAAGGTGGTGGGGTCTCTGAAGCTTTCTTT. Its translation: CASSLEGGGVSEAFF. The chain combines TRBV11-2 with TRBJ1-1; D uncertain. Germline CDR1 is SGHAT and CDR2 is FQNNGV. V dropped 0 bases and J dropped 6 bases, with 14 bases sitting between them. CDR3 size: 15 residues.

CDR3 sequence reads: CASTEEAPSFGETQYF. CDR3 sequence (DNA): TGCGCCAGCACGGAAGAGGCCCCGTCGTTTGGGGAGACCCAGTACTTC. This chain joins TRBV5-1 and TRBJ2-5; D not resolved. The CDR3 spans 16 residues. Germline V lookup: CDR1 SGHRS, CDR2 YFSETQ. Trimming removed 6 bases from V and 5 bases from J, with 23 bases in between.

DNA of the CDR3: TGTGCCAGCAGGGACTCTGGAAACACCATATATTTT. It is translated as CASRDSGNTIYF. This rearrangement joins TRBV3-1 (or the pseudogene TRBV3-2) to TRBJ1-3, with no clear D. CDR3 length: 12 amino acids. The V gene lost 6 bases and the J gene lost 0 bases, with 3 bases spanning the gap. The germline V gene encodes CDR1 LGHDT and CDR2 YNNKEL (reference sequence).

V usage is TRBV9 and J usage is TRBJ2-5; D call uncertain. V lost 0 bases and J 5 bases, leaving 8 bases between the germline ends. The germline CDR1 and CDR2 sequences are SGDLS and YYNGEE. The length of the CDR3 is 13 residues. The CDR3 is CASSVGVLETQYF. In DNA form, the CDR3 reads TGTGCCAGCAGCGTAGGGGTTCTGGAGACCCAGTACTTC.

The chain employs TRBV19 and TRBJ1-6; maybe TRBD1 (5 bases). V was clipped by 4 bases and J by 6 bases, with 19 bases between them. Germline-derived CDR1 and CDR2 are LNHDA and SQIVND (reference sequence). CDR3 size: 17 residues. The CDR3 is CASSTGEQGRSNSPLHF. The CDR3 DNA sequence: TGTGCCAGTAGTACCGGAGAGCAGGGACGATCTAATTCACCCCTCCACTTT.

The table lists this clone with a count of one. The chain carries TRBV5-5 and TRBJ1-2, with D unresolved. V was trimmed by 3 bases and J by 5 bases, leaving 20 bases between them. CDR3 length equals 16 residues. Germline assignment: CDR1 SGHKS and CDR2 YYEKEE (reference sequence). The CDR3 nucleotides read TGTGCCAGCAGCTCTATTAACACCCTGGCGGGATATGGCTACACCTTC. Its protein is CASSSINTLAGYGYTF.

J is TRBJ1-1 and V is TRBV30; D is undetermined. This CDR3 is 10 amino acids long. V was pared by 2 bases and J by 11 bases, with 9 bases between. Germline-derived CDR1 and CDR2 are GTSNPN and SVGIG (reference sequence). The chain's CDR3 is CAWSMQRAFF. Here the CDR3 DNA reads TGTGCCTGGAGTATGCAGAGGGCTTTCTTT.

The genes are TRBV20-1 and TRBJ1-2; D unresolved. With 3 bases removed from V and 6 bases from J, the gap between germline ends came to 17 bases. Germline V gives CDR1 DFQATT, CDR2 SNEGSKA (reference sequence). The CDR3 runs to 14 residues. The CDR3 region has the DNA TGCAGTGCTAGTAGGATGCTGCGGGTGGATGGCTACACCTTC. It is translated as CSASRMLRVDGYTF.

The chain is built from TRBV30 and TRBJ1-3; D is unresolved. The CDR3 spans 14 residues. CDR1 is GTSNPN, CDR2 SVGIG, per germline (reference sequence). Trimming pared 4 bases from V and 4 bases from J, leaving 14 bases between. The CDR3, as DNA: TGTGCCTGGACCCCCACCTCAAAAGGAAACACCATATATTTT. It specifies CAWTPTSKGNTIYF.

This clone was seen just once. The gene calls are TRBV6-5 and TRBJ1-2; unclear D gene. Germline V gene lookup returns CDR1 MNHEY and CDR2 SVGAGI. V was cut by 2 bases and J by 8 bases, with 12 bases left in between. The CDR3 sequence is 13 residues long. The CDR3 is CASSYTAHGGYTF. For the CDR3, the DNA is TGTGCCAGCAGTTACACAGCCCACGGAGGCTACACCTTC.

The rearrangement links TRBV5-1 to TRBJ1-1; D is possibly TRBD1 (5 bases). Germline CDR1 is SGHRS and CDR2 is YFSETQ. The germline V and J ends were trimmed by 0 bases and 5 bases, with 11 bases remaining between them. The CDR3 runs to 14 residues. The CDR3 DNA reads as TGCGCCAGCAGCTTGGTCGGGGGGGTAACTGAAGCTTTCTTT. It specifies CASSLVGGVTEAFF. Supplemented by reference TRBV5-1 and TRBJ1-1, the full variable domain reads KAGVTQTPRYLIKTRGQQVTLSCSPISGHRSVSWYQQTPGQGLQFLFEYFSETQRNKGNFPGRFSGRQFSNSRSEMNVSTLELGDSALYLCASSLVGGVTEAFFGQGTRLTVV.

This chain uses TRBV5-1 with TRBJ2-3, with 8 bases fitting TRBD1. The CDR3 totals 15 residues. From germline, CDR1 is SGHRS and CDR2 YFSETQ. J lost 1 base, V lost 2 bases, and 3 bases had no gene match. This chain's CDR3 is CASSLPQGGTDTQYF. The CDR3 DNA sequence: TGCGCCAGCAGCTTACCACAGGGGGGCACAGATACGCAGTATTTT. Using reference TRBV5-1 and TRBJ2-3 for the parts outside the CDR3, the full variable domain is KAGVTQTPRYLIKTRGQQVTLSCSPISGHRSVSWYQQTPGQGLQFLFEYFSETQRNKGNFPGRFSGRQFSNSRSEMNVSTLELGDSALYLCASSLPQGGTDTQYFGPGTRLTVL.